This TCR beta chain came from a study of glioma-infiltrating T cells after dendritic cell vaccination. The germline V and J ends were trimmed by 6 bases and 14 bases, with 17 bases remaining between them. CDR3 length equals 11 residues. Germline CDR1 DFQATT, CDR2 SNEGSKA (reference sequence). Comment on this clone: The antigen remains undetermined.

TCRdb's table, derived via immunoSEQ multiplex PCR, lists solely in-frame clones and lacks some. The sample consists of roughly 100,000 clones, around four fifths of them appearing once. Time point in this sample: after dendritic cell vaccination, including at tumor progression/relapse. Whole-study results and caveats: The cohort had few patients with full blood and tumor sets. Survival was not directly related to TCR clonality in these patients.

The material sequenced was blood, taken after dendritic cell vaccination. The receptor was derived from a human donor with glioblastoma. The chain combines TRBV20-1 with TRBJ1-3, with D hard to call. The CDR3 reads CSASWGDSVYF. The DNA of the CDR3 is TGCAGTGCATCCTGGGGAGACTCTGTATATTTT.